This T cell receptor (beta chain) was sequenced in a study of shared clonotypes between healthy human individuals (dated by TCRdb to 2020 to 2021). Context from the whole study: The cohort included three men and a couple of women between 18 and 49 years of age. Per donor, three plates each were used for CD4 naive and CD4 memory, two for CD8 naive, and one for CD8 memory. To estimate repertoire size and how much clonotypes are shared between individuals, the study performed deep sequencing of blood TCR repertoires from about five healthy adults. To increase sequencing depth and limit assay-specific biases, different laboratories used diverse techniques to prepare libraries and sequence TCR repertoires. Per donor, leukapheresis produced somewhere between about 0.94 and 9.5 billion PBMCs. General conclusions and limits of the study: Sharing across several donors was observed for around 4.8% of naive CD4, about 4% of naive CD8, over 2% of memory CD4, and less than 0.45% of memory CD8 clonotypes. Estimated clonotype richness was generally larger for naive than for memory subsets. Pairwise subsampling indicated that sequencing depth was expected to affect the degree of clonotype sharing among donors. Only blood was sampled, and tissue TCR repertoires likely differ from those in blood. Rarefaction of sorted-subset datasets indicated incomplete sequencing despite the large sequencing depth. Higher generation probabilities were observed for clonotypes shared by all four sorted-subset donors than for non-shared clonotypes. Because the study included a small number of donors, the genetic and exposure-history diversity represented was limited.

TCR CDR3 regions were amplified from genomic DNA by multiplex PCR using the deep immunoSEQ assay. Extracted genomic DNA from each cell subset was distributed evenly across all wells of several immunoSEQ 96-well plates, and each plate was treated as a replicate. For sorted subsets, each replicate PCR was loaded with around 200 ng genomic DNA, equivalent to 25,000 to 35,000 T cell genomes. The purified libraries were quantified using a Qubit 3.0 fluorometer, sized with a Bioanalyzer 2100, and then quantified again using the KAPA Library Quantification kit. A separate single-read 150-cycle Illumina NextSeq 550 flow cell was used to sequence each immunoSEQ 96-well plate. The authors processed their data as follows. Because the immunoSEQ output included only junctional sequences and no quality scores, the filtering could not be the same as the filtering used for full-length reads. To assign V/J genes and CDR3, sequences were annotated against IMGT germline references using PyIR, a Python wrapper for IgBLAST v1.9. Reads were removed for weak V/J assignments (E-value above 1e-6), missing CDR3, stop codons, out-of-frame junctions, or ambiguous translated residues. V3J clonotypes were defined by identical inferred V gene, J gene, and CDR3 amino acid sequence. Percentage overlap between repertoires was calculated by dividing the number of shared unique clonotypes by the size of the smaller repertoire. Richness of each repertoire was evaluated using RTK rarefaction, the Chao1 estimator, and Recon v2.1 estimates of unobserved clonotypes. Generation probabilities for all TCRbeta clonotypes obtained by the gDNA method from a few donors were computed using OLGA. TCRdb mirrors the immuneACCESS table, restricted to in-frame sequences. Some clones are absent from its copies; in checked studies, under half trace to an unresolved V gene, and the reason for the others is unknown. The D gene and trimming were derived from the DNA, and the V and J assignments and clone size from that table. Here the sample has about 2.3 million clones; around 92% occur a single time. 0.37% of the sample belongs to the ten largest clones.

Details on this clone: What antigen it recognizes has not been identified. No quality values exist for individual bases; no much larger clone is one base distant.

The germline V gene provides CDR1 SGHTS and CDR2 YDEGEE. CDR3 length: 14 amino acids, cysteine to phenylalanine. The read is trimmed to its CDR3 DNA, 42 bases read in frame from base 1. For this chain, trimming is 9 bases at the V end and 2 bases at the J end, and the number of junction bases without a gene match is 6. The donors were healthy, HIV-negative adults with no recently reported acute infections or vaccinations. All donors were Caucasian adults living in Nashville, Tennessee, USA. CD4+ T cells were enriched by magnetic negative selection; naive cells were then positively selected on CD45RA, and the negative fraction formed the memory subset. After blood collection by leukapheresis, PBMCs were isolated using Ficoll-Histopaque density gradient centrifugation and then cryopreserved in the vapor phase of liquid nitrogen. Purity and quantity of every magnetically sorted T cell population were checked by analytical flow cytometry. From each sorted fraction, genomic DNA was isolated and quantified by UV absorbance on a Nanodrop 2000c.

Here the chain combines TRBV5-8 and TRBJ2-1, with 9 bases in between that match TRBD2. The receptor comes from a man younger than 30 in good health. Some clones in this sample may be carry-over from other donors' samples. Sequencing was performed on naive CD4+ T cells from PBMCs. What this sample's cell subset or site label stands for: CD45RA+ positively selected. The CDR3 protein is CANPSGGTYNEQFF. The DNA sequence reads TGTGCCAACCCAAGCGGGGGGACCTACAATGAGCAGTTCTTC.